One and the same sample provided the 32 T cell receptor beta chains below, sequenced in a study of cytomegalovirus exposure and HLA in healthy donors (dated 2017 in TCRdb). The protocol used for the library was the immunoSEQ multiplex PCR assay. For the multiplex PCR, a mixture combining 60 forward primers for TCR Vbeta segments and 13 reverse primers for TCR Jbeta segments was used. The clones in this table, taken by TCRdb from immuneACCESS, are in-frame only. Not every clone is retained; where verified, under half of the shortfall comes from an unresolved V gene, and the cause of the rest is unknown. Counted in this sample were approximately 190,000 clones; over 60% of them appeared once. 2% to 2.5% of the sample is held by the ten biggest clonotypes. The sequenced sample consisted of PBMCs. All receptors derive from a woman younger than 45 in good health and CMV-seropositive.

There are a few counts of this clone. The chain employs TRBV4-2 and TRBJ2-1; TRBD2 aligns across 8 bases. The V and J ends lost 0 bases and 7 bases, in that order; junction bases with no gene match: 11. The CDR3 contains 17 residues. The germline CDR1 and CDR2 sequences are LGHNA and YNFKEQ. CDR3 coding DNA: TGTGCCAGCAGCCAAGATGACGACGGGAGGGCCATGAATGAGCAGTTCTTC. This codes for CASSQDDDGRAMNEQFF.

The CDR3 DNA reads as TGTGCCAGCAGCTTAGAAGGCCTGGGGAGTGAAAAACTGTTTTTT. This sequence encodes CASSLEGLGSEKLFF. The V gene is TRBV7-9, the J gene TRBJ1-4; D is unclear. The CDR3 is 15 residues long. V was pared by 1 base and J by 7 bases, with 13 bases between. The germline CDR1 and CDR2 sequences are SEHNR and FQNEAQ (reference sequence).

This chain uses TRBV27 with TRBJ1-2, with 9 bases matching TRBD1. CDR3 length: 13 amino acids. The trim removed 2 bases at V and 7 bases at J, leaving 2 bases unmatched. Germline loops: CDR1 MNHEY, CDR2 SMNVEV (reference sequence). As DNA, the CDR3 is TGTGCCAGCAGTTTAGGGACAGGGTTTGGCTACACCTTC. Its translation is CASSLGTGFGYTF.

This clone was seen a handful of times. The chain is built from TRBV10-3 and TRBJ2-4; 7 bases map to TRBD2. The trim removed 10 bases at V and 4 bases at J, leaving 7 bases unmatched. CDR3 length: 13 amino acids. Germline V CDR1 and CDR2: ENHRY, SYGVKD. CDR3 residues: CATYSREKNIQYF. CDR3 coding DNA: TGTGCCACATACTCGCGGGAGAAAAACATTCAGTACTTC.

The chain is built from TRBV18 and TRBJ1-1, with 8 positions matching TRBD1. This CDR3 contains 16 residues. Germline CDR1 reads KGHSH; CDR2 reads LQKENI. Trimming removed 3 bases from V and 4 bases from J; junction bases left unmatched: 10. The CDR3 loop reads CASSPLAGGRGTEAFF. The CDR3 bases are TGTGCCAGCTCACCTTTGGCAGGGGGCAGGGGCACTGAAGCTTTCTTT.

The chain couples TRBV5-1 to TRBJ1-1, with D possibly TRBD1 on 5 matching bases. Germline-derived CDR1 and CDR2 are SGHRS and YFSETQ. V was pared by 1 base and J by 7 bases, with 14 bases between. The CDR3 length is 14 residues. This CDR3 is CASSLLGQGYEAFF. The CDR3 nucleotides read TGCGCCAGCAGCTTGTTAGGGCAGGGCTATGAAGCTTTCTTT.

The CDR3 spells CASSLGQGMDEQFF. As DNA, the CDR3 is TGTGCCAGCAGCTTGGGACAGGGGATGGATGAGCAGTTCTTC. This chain joins TRBV7-9 and TRBJ2-1; 10 bases are a match to TRBD1. CDR1 is SEHNR, CDR2 FQNEAQ, per germline (reference sequence). V shed 3 bases, J shed 8 bases, and the junction held 4 bases outside the gene matches. The length of the CDR3 is 14 residues.

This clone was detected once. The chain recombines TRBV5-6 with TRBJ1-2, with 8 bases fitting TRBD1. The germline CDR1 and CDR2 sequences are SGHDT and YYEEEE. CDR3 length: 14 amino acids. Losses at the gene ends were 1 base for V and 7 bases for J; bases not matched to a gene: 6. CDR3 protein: CASSLRTGTRGYTF. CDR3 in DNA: TGTGCCAGCAGCTTGCGGACAGGGACCCGTGGCTACACCTTC.

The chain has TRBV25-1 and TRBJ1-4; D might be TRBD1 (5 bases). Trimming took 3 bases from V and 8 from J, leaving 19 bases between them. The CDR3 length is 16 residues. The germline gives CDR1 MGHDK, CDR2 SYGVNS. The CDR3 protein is CASSDPAGTLGEKLFF. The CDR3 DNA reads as TGTGCCAGCAGTGATCCCGCGGGGACTCTGGGCGAAAAACTGTTTTTT.

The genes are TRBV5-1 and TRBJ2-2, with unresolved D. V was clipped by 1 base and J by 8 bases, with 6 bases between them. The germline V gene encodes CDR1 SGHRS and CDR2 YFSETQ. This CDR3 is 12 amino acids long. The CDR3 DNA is TGCGCCAGCAGCTTGATTTCGGGGGAGCTGTTTTTT. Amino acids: CASSLISGELFF.

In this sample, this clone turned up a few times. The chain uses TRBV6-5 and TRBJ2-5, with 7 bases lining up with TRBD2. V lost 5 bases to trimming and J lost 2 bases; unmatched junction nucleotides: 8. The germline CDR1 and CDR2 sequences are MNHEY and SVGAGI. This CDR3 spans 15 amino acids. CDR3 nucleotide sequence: TGTGCCAGCAGTCGGTCGGGGGGATCTCAAGAGACCCAGTACTTC. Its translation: CASSRSGGSQETQYF.

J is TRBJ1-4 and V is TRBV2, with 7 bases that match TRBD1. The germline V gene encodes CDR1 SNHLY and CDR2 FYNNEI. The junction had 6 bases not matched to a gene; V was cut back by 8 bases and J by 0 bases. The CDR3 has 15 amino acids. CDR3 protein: CASCGQVATNEKLFF. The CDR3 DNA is TGTGCCAGCTGCGGACAGGTAGCAACTAATGAAAAACTGTTTTTT. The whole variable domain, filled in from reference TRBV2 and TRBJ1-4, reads EPEVTQTPSHQVTQMGQEVILRCVPISNHLYFYWYRQILGQKVEFLVSFYNNEISEKSEIFDDQFSVERPDGSNFTLKIRSTKLEDSAMYFCASCGQVATNEKLFFGSGTQLSVL.

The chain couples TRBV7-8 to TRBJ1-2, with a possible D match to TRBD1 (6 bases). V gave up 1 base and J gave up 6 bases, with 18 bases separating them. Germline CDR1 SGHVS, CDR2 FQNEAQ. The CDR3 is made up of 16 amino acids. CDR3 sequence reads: CASSLGGKGQGHGYTF. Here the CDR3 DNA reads TGTGCCAGCAGCTTAGGGGGAAAGGGTCAGGGGCATGGCTACACCTTC. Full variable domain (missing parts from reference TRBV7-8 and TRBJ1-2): GAGVSQSPRYKVAKRGQDVALRCDPISGHVSLFWYQQALGQGPEFLTYFQNEAQLDKSGLPSDRFFAERPEGSVSTLKIQRTQQEDSAVYLCASSLGGKGQGHGYTFGSGTRLTVV.

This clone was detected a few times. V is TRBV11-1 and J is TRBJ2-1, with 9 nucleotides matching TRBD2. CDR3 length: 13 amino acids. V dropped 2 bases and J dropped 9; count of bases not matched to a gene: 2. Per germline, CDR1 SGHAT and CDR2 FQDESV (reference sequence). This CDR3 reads CASSLLREGEQFF. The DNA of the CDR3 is TGTGCCAGCAGCTTACTGCGGGAGGGTGAGCAGTTCTTC.

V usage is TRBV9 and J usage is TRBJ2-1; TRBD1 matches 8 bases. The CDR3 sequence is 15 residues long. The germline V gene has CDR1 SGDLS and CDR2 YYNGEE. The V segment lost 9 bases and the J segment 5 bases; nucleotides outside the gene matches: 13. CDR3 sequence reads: CAIHNWDRRHNEQFF. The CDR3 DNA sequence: TGTGCCATCCATAACTGGGACAGGAGGCACAATGAGCAGTTCTTC.

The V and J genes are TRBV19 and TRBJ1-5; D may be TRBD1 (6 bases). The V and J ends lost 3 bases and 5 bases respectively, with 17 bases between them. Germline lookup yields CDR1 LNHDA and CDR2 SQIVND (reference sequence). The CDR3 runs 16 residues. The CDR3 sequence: CASSIYTGKRDQPQHF. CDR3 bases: TGTGCCAGTAGTATCTATACAGGGAAAAGGGATCAGCCCCAGCATTTT.

This CDR3 reads CASRDGGTGRNQPQHF. CDR3 DNA: TGTGCCAGTAGGGACGGGGGGACAGGTCGGAATCAGCCCCAGCATTTT. The rearrangement joins TRBV19 to TRBJ1-5, with 8 bases that match TRBD1. CDR1 is LNHDA, CDR2 SQIVND, per germline (reference sequence). This CDR3 spans 16 amino acids. V was clipped by 6 bases and J by 4 bases; unmatched bases: 11.

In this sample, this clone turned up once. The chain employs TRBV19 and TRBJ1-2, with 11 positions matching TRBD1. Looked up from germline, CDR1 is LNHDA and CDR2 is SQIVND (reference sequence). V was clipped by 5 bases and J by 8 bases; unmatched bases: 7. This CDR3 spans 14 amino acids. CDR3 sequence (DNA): TGTGCCAGTAGTCTGGACAGGGGGCAGGGAGGCTACACCTTC. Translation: CASSLDRGQGGYTF.

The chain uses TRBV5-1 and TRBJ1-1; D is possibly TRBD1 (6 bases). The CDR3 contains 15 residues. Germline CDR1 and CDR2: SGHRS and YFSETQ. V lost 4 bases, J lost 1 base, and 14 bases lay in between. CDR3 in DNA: TGCGCCAGCAGCCTCACAGGGACGGAGAACACTGAAGCTTTCTTT. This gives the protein CASSLTGTENTEAFF.

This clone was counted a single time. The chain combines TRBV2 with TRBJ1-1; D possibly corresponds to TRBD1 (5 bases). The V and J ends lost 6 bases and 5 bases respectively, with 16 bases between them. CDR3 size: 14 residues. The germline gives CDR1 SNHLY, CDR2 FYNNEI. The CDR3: CASSDGLGGTEAFF. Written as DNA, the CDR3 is TGTGCCAGCAGCGACGGCCTGGGGGGGACTGAAGCTTTCTTT.

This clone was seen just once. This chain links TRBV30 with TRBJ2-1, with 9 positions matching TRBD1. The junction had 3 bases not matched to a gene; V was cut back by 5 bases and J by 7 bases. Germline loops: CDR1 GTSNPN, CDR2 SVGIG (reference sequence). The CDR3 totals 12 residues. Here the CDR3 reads CAWAGQGNEQFF. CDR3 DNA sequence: TGTGCCTGGGCGGGACAGGGAAATGAGCAGTTCTTC.

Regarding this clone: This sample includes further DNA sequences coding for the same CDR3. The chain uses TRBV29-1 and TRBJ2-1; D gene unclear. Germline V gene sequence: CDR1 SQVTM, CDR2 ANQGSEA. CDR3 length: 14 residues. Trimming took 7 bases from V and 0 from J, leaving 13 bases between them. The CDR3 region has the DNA TGCAGCGCCCCTTCGTGGAGCTCCTACAATGAGCAGTTCTTC. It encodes CSAPSWSSYNEQFF.

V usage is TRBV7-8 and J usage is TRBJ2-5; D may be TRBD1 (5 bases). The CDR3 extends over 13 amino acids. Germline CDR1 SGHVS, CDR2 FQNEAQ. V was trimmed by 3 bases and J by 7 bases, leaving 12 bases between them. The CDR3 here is CASSFSVGATQYF. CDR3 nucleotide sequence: TGTGCCAGCAGCTTTAGTGTTGGGGCGACCCAGTACTTC.

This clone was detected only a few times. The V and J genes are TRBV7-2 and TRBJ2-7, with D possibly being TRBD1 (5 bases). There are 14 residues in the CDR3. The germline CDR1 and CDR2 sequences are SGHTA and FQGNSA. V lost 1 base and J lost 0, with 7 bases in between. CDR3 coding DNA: TGTGCCAGCAGCTTAGACAGGAGCTCCTACGAGCAGTACTTC. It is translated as CASSLDRSSYEQYF. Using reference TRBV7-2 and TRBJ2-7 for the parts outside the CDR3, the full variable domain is GAGVSQSPSNKVTEKGKDVELRCDPISGHTALYWYRQSLGQGLEFLIYFQGNSAPDKSGLPSDRFSAERTGGSVSTLTIQRTQQEDSAVYLCASSLDRSSYEQYFGPGTRLTVT.

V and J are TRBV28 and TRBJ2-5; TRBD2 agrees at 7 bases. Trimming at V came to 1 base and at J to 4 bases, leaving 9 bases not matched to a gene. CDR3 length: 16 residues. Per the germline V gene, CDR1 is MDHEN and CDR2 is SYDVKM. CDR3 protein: CASSLLPGSGGETQYF. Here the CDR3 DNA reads TGTGCCAGCAGTTTATTGCCGGGATCGGGAGGAGAGACCCAGTACTTC. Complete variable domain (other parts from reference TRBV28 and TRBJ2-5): DVKVTQSSRYLVKRTGEKVFLECVQDMDHENMFWYRQDPGLGLRLIYFSYDVKMKEKGDIPEGYSVSREKKERFSLILESASTNQTSMYLCASSLLPGSGGETQYFGPGTRLLVL.

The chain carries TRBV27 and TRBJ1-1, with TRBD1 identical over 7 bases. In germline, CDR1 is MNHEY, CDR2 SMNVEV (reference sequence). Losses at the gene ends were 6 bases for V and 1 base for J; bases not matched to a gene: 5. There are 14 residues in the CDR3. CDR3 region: CASSIGTANTEAFF. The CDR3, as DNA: TGTGCCAGCAGCATCGGGACAGCGAACACTGAAGCTTTCTTT.

CDR3: CASSPLAGGIYNEQFF. CDR3 in DNA: TGTGCCAGCAGTCCCCTAGCGGGGGGGATCTACAATGAGCAGTTCTTC. V usage is TRBV6-4 and J usage is TRBJ2-1; 12 bases are a match to TRBD2. CDR1 and CDR2 (germline): MRHNA, SNTAGT. The length of the CDR3 is 16 residues. V trimming: 5 bases; J trimming: 3 bases; junction bases outside the gene matches: 5.

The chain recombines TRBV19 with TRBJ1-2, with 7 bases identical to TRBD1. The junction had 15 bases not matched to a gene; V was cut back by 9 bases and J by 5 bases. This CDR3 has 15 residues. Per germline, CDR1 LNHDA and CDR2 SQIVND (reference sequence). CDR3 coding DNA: TGTGCCAGCCAAACCTCAGGGGGATCGGATTATGGCTACACCTTC. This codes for CASQTSGGSDYGYTF. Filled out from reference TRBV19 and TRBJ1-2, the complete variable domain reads DGGITQSPKYLFRKEGQNVTLSCEQNLNHDAMYWYRQDPGQGLRLIYYSQIVNDFQKGDIAEGYSVSREKKESFPLTVTSAQKNPTAFYLCASQTSGGSDYGYTFGSGTRLTVV.

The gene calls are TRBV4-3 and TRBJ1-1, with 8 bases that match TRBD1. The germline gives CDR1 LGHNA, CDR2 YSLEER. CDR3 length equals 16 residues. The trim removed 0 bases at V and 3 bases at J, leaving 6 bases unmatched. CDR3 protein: CASSQDPGQGYTEAFF. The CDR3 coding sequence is TGCGCCAGCAGCCAAGATCCCGGACAGGGCTACACTGAAGCTTTCTTT.

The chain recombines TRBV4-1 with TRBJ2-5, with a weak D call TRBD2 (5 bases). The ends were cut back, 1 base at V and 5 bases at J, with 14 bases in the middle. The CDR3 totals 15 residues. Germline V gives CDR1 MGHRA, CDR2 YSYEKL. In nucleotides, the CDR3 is TGCGCCAGCAGCCAAGGGTTCACTAGTACGGAGACCCAGTACTTC. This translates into CASSQGFTSTETQYF.

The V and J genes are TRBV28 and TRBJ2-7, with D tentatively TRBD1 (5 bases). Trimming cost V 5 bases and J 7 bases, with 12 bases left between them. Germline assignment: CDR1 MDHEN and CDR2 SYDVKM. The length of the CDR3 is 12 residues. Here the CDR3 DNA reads TGTGCCAGCAGTCAGATTAAGGGGGAGCAGTACTTC. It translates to CASSQIKGEQYF.

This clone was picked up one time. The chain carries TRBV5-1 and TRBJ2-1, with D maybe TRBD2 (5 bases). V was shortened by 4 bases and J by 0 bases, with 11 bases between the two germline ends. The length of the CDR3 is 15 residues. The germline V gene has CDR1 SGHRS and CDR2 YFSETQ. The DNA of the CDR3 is TGCGCCAGCAGCCCGGAAGGGAGCTCCTACAATGAGCAGTTCTTC. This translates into CASSPEGSSYNEQFF.